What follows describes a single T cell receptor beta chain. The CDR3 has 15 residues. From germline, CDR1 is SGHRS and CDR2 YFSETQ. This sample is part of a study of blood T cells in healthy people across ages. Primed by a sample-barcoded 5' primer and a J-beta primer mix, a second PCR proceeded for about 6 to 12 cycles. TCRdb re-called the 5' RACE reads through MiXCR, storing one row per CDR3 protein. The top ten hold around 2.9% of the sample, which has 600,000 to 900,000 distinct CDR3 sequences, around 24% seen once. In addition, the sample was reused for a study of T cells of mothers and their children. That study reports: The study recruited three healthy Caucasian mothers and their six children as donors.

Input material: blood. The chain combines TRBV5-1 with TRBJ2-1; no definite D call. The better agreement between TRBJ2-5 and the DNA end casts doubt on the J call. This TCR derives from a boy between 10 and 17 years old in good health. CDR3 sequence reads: CASSFSVGSRETQYF. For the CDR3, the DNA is TGCGCCAGCAGCTTTTCTGTGGGCAGTCGGGAGACCCAGTACTTC.